This T cell receptor (beta chain) originates from a study of graft-versus-host responses after intestinal transplantation. Study at large: Recipients were given multivisceral, liver-intestinal, or isolated intestinal transplants. The recipients all started with anti-thymocyte globulin induction and then took tacrolimus and steroids for about 3 years.

Concerning this clone itself: The antigen is unknown.

V was pared by 3 bases and J by 0 bases, with 4 bases between. The V gene's germline CDR1 is LGHNT and CDR2 FRNRAP. This CDR3 contains 13 residues. Libraries were prepared by immunoSEQ multiplex PCR; TCRdb keeps only in-frame clonotypes and omits some of them. This sample has fewer than 120,000 clones, with roughly 93% found just once. Points from the study as a whole: Early after transplant, HvG declines were associated with peak levels of circulating GvH clones. Recipient marrow held GvH clones, some first seen in ileum or blood.

Source: unstimulated CD8+ T cells sorted from spleen or lymph node cells, taken before intestinal transplant. The chain joins TRBV12-5 to TRBJ2-3; no clear D gene. This receptor was obtained from a human donor who received an intestinal transplant. The CDR3 protein is CASGFRSTDTQYF. CDR3 sequence (DNA): TGTGCTAGTGGTTTTCGAAGCACAGATACGCAGTATTTT.